This TCR beta chain is drawn from a study of ipilimumab plus nivolumab after autologous stem cell transplantation. Looking at the study overall: Typical patient got four to six ipilimumab doses and 7 or 8 nivolumab doses (median).

Worth noting for this clone: One end of the junction does not line up with germline, which may come from a read error.

The protocol was immunoSEQ multiplex PCR, while the TCRdb copy is restricted to in-frame clones and leaves out a portion. The sample has some 44,000 clones; roughly 88% are singletons. CDR3 length: 15 amino acids. Germline V lookup: CDR1 MRHNA, CDR2 SNTAGT. Dosing: nivolumab 3 mg/kg IV, weeks 1, 4, 7, 10, then every two weeks to week 26. V gene TRBV6-4 combines with J gene TRBJ1-6; 8 bases are shared with TRBD1. The TCR sequence derives from a male donor with multiple myeloma. The source was PBMCs, collected in a trial of ipilimumab plus nivolumab as post-transplant consolidation. The CDR3 DNA is TGTGCCGGCAGTGACGGCCGAGGGACAGGCTCACCCCTCCACTTT. It is translated as CAGSDGRGTGSPLHF.